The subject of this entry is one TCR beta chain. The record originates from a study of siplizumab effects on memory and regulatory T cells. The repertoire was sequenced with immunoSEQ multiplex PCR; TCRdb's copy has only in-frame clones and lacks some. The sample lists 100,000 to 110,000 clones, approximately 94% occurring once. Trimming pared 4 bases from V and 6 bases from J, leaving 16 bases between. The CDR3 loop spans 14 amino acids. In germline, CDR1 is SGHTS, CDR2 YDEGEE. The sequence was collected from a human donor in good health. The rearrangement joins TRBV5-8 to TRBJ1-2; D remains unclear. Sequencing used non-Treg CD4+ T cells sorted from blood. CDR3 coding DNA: TGTGCCAGCAGCAAGGACCTCGTAGATAATGGCTACACCTTC. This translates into CASSKDLVDNGYTF. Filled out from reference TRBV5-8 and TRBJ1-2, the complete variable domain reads EAGVTQSPTHLIKTRGQQATLRCSPISGHTSVYWYQQALGLGLQFLLWYDEGEERNRGNFPPRFSGRQFPNYSSELNVNALELEDSALYLCASSKDLVDNGYTFGSGTRLTVV.